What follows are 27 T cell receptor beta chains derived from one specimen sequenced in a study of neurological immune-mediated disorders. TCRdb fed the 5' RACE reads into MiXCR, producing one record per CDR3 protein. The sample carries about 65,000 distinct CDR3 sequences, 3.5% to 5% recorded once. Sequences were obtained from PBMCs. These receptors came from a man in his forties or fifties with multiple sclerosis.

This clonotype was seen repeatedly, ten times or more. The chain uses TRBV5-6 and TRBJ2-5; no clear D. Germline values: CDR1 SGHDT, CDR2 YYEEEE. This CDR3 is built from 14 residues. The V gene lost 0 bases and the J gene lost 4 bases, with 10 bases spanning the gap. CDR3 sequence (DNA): TGTGCCAGCAGCTTGGCTGGTAGTGGAGAGACCCAGTACTTC. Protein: CASSLAGSGETQYF.

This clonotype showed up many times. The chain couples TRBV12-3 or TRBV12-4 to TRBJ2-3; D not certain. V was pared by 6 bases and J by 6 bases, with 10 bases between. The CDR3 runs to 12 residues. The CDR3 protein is CASSPARDTQYF. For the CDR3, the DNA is TGTGCCAGCAGCCCAGCCCGGGATACGCAGTATTTT.

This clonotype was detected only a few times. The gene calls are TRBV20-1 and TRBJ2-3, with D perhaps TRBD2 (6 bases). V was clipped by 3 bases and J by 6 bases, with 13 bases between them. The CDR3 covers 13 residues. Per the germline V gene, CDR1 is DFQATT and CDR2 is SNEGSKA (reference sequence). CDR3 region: CSARRGGGDTQYF. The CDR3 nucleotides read TGCAGTGCTAGGCGGGGCGGCGGGGATACGCAGTATTTT.

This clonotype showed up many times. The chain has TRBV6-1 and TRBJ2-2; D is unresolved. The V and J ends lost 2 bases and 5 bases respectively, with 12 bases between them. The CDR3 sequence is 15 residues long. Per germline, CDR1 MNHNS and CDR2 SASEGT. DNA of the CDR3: TGTGCCAGCAGTGAAATACGGCAGATTACCGGGGAGCTGTTTTTT. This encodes CASSEIRQITGELFF.

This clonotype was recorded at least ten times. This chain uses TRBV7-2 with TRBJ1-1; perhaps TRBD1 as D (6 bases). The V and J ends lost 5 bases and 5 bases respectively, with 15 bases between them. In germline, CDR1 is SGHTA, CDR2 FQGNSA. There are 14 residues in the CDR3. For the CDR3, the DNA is TGTGCCAGCAGCCCGAAGGGGGGGTTAACTGAAGCTTTCTTT. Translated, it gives CASSPKGGLTEAFF. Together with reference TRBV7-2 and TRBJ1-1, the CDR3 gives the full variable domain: GAGVSQSPSNKVTEKGKDVELRCDPISGHTALYWYRQSLGQGLEFLIYFQGNSAPDKSGLPSDRFSAERTGGSVSTLTIQRTQQEDSAVYLCASSPKGGLTEAFFGQGTRLTVV.

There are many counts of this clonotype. The CDR3: CSARPAGQGDAYEQYV. The CDR3 DNA reads TGCAGTGCTAGACCCGCCGGACAGGGGGATGCCTACGAGCAGTACGTC. This rearrangement joins TRBV20-1 to TRBJ2-7; 10 bases are shared with TRBD1. Germline V gene sequence: CDR1 DFQATT, CDR2 SNEGSKA (reference sequence). This CDR3 has 16 residues. Trimming removed 2 bases from V and 2 bases from J; junction bases left unmatched: 9.

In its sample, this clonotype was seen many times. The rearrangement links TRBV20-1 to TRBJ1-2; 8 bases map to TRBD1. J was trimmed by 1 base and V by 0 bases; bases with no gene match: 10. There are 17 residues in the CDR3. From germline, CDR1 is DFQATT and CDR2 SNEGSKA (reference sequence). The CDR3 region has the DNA TGCAGTGCTAGAGATAGGACAGGGATAGGGTATAACTATGGCTACACCTTC. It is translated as CSARDRTGIGYNYGYTF.

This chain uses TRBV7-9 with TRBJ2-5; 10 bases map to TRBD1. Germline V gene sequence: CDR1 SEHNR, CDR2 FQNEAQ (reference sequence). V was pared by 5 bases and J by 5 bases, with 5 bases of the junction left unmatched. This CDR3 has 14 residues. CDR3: CASSATGGRETQYF. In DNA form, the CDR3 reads TGTGCCAGCAGCGCGACAGGGGGCAGGGAGACCCAGTACTTC.

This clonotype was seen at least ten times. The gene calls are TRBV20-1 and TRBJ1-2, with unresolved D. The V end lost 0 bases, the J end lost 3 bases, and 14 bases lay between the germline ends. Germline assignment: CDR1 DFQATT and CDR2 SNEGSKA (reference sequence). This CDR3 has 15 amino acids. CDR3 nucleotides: TGCAGTGCTAGAGATGGCAGTGATTACCACTATGGCTACACCTTC. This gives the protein CSARDGSDYHYGYTF.

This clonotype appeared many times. The CDR3, as DNA: TGTGCCAGCAGGGGACAGCTTGCGAACACCGGGGAGCTGTTTTTT. Translated, it gives CASRGQLANTGELFF. The chain joins TRBV6-6 to TRBJ2-2; 7 bases fit TRBD1. Losses at the gene ends were 6 bases for V and 0 bases for J; bases not matched to a gene: 4. CDR3 length: 15 residues. Per the germline V gene, CDR1 is MNHNY and CDR2 is SVGAGI (reference sequence).

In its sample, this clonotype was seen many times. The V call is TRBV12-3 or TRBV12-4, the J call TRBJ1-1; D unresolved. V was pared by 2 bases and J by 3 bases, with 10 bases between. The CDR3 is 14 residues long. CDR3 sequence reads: CASSLHSGYTEAFF. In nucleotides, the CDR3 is TGTGCCAGCAGTTTACACTCCGGGTACACTGAAGCTTTCTTT.

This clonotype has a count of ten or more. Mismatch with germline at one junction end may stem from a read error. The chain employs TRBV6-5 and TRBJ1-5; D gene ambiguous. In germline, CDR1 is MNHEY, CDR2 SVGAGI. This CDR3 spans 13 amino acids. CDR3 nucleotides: TGTGCCAGCAGTTACGGGTCCCAGAGGCCCCAGAATTTT. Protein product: CASSYGSQRPQNF.

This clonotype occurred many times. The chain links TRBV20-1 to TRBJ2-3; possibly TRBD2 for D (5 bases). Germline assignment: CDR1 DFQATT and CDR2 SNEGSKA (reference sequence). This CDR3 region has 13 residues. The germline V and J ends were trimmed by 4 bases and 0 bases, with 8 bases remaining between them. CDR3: CSAISESTDTQYF. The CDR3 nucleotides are TGCAGTGCTATTAGCGAGAGCACAGATACGCAGTATTTT.

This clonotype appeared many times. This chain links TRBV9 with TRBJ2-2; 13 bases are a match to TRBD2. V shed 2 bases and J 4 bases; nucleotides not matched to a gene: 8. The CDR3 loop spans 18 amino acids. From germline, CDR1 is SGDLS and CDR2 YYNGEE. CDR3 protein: CASSVRTSGGEITGELFF. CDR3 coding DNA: TGTGCCAGCAGCGTCCGGACTAGCGGGGGAGAAATCACCGGGGAGCTGTTTTTT. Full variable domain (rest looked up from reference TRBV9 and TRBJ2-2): DSGVTQTPKHLITATGQRVTLRCSPRSGDLSVYWYQQSLDQGLQFLIQYYNGEERAKGNILERFSAQQFPDLHSELNLSSLELGDSALYFCASSVRTSGGEITGELFFGEGSRLTVL.

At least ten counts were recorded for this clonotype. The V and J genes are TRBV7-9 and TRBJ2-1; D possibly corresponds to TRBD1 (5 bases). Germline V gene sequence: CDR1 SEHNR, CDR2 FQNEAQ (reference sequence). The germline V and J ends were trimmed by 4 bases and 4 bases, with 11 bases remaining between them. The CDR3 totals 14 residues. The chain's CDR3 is CASSSDRFYNEQFF. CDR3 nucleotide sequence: TGTGCCAGCAGCTCCGACAGATTTTACAATGAGCAGTTCTTC. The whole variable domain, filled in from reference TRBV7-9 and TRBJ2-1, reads DTGVSQNPRHKITKRGQNVTFRCDPISEHNRLYWYRQTLGQGPEFLTYFQNEAQLEKSRLLSDRFSAERPKGSFSTLEIQRTEQGDSAMYLCASSSDRFYNEQFFGPGTRLTVL.

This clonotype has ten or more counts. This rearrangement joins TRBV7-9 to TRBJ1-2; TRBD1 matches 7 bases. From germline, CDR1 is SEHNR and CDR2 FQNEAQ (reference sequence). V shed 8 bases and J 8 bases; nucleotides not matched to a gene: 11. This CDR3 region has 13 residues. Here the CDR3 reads CASGLGGARGYTF. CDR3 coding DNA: TGTGCCAGCGGACTAGGGGGCGCCAGGGGCTACACCTTC. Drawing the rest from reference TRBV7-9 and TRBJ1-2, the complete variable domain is DTGVSQNPRHKITKRGQNVTFRCDPISEHNRLYWYRQTLGQGPEFLTYFQNEAQLEKSRLLSDRFSAERPKGSFSTLEIQRTEQGDSAMYLCASGLGGARGYTFGSGTRLTVV.

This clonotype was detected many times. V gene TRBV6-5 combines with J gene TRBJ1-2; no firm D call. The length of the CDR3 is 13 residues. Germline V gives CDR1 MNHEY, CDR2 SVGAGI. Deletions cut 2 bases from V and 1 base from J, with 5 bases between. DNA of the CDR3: TGTGCCAGCAGTTACCTTCGTAACTATGGCTACACCTTC. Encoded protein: CASSYLRNYGYTF.

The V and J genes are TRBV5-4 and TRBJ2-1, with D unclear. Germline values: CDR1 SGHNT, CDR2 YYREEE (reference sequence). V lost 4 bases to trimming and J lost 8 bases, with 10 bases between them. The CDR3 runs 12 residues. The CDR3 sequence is CASSDRRHEQFF. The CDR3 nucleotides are TGTGCCAGCAGCGATAGAAGGCATGAGCAGTTCTTC.

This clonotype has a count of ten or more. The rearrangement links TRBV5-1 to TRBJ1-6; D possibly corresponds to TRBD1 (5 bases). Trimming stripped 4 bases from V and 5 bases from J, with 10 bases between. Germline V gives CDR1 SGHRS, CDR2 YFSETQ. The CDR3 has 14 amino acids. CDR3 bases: TGCGCCAGCAGCCCGGGACGGGATAATTCACCCCTCCACTTT. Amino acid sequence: CASSPGRDNSPLHF.

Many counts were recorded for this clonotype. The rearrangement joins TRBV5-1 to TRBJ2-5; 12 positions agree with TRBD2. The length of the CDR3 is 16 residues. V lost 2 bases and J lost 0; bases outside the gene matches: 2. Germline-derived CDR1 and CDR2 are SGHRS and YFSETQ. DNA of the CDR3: TGCGCCAGCAGCTTCACTAGCGGGGGGAACCAAGAGACCCAGTACTTC. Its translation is CASSFTSGGNQETQYF.

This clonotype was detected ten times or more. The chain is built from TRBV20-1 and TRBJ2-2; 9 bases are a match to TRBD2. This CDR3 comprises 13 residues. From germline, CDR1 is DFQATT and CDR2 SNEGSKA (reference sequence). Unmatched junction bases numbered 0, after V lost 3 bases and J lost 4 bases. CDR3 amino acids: CSARTSGTGELFF. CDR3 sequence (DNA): TGCAGTGCTAGGACTAGCGGCACCGGGGAGCTGTTTTTT.

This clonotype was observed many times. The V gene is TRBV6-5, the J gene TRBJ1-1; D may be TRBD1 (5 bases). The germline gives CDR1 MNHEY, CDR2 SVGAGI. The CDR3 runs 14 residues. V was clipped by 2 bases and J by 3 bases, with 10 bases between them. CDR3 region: CASSYGREDTEAFF. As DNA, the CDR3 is TGTGCCAGCAGTTACGGCAGGGAGGACACTGAAGCTTTCTTT.

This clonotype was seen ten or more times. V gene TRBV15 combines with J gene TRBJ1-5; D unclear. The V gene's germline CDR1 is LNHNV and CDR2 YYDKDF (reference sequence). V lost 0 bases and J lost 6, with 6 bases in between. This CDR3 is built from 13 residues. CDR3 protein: CATSRDRVQPQHF. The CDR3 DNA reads TGTGCCACCAGCAGAGACCGGGTTCAGCCCCAGCATTTT.

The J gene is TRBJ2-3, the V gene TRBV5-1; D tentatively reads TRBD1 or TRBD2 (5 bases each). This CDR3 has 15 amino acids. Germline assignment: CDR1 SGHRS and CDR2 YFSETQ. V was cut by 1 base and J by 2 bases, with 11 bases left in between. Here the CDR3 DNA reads TGCGCCAGCAGCTTGAGGCAGGGAGTCACAGATACGCAGTATTTT. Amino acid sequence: CASSLRQGVTDTQYF.

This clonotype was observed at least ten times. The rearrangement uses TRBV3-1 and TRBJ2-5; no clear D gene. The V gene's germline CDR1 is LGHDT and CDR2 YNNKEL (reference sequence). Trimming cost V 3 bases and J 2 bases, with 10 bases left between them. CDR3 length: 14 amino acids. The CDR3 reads CASSHRTGQETQYF. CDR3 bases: TGTGCCAGCAGCCACAGAACCGGACAAGAGACCCAGTACTTC.

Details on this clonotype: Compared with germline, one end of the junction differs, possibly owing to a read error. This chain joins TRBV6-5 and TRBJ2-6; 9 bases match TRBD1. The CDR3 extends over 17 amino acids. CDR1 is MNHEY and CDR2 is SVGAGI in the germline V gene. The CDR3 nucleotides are TGTGCCAGCAGGGGCCCGGACAGGGGCTCTGGGGCCAAAGTCCTGACTTTC. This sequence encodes CASRGPDRGSGAKVLTF.

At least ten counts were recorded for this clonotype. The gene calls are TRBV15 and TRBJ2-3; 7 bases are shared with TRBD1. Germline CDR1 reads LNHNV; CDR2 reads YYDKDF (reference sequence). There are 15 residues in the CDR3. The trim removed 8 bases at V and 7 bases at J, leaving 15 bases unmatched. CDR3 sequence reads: CATRDRVGPMNTQYF. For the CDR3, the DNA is TGTGCCACCCGGGACAGAGTAGGCCCCATGAATACGCAGTATTTT. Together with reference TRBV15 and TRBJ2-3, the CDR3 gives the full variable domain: DAMVIQNPRYQVTQFGKPVTLSCSQTLNHNVMYWYQQKSSQAPKLLFHYYDKDFNNEADTPDNFQSRRPNTSFCFLDIRSPGLGDTAMYLCATRDRVGPMNTQYFGPGTRLTVL.